Each of the 21 T cell receptor beta chains below was sequenced from the same sample in a study of CD8 T cells in ankylosing spondylitis. TCRdb reprocessed the 5' RACE reads via MiXCR and lists one record per CDR3 protein. The sample has fewer than 250,000 distinct CDR3 sequences, around a quarter seen once. The sequenced material came from blood, either unsorted or a sorted T cell fraction (not recorded which). The receptors here all came from a male donor with ankylosing spondylitis or in good health (not recorded which).

There are many counts of this clonotype. The gene calls are TRBV6-1 and TRBJ1-1; TRBD1 aligns across 7 bases. Losses at the gene ends were 4 bases for V and 1 base for J; bases not matched to a gene: 12. Germline V CDR1 and CDR2: MNHNS, SASEGT. This CDR3 contains 17 residues. The CDR3 coding sequence is TGTGCCAGCAGTGCCACGCCAGGGGGATCCTCGAACACTGAAGCTTTCTTT. Translating gives CASSATPGGSSNTEAFF.

The CDR3 DNA reads TGCAGTGCTCTTGGACAGGGCAACACTGAAGCTTTCTTT. Translation gives CSALGQGNTEAFF. J is TRBJ1-1 and V is TRBV20-1, with 8 nucleotides matching TRBD1. There are 13 residues in the CDR3. With V trimmed by 5 bases and J by 2 bases, 4 bases remained unmatched. Germline V gives CDR1 DFQATT, CDR2 SNEGSKA (reference sequence).

This clonotype was observed a handful of times. This rearrangement joins TRBV29-1 to TRBJ2-3; the D is unclear. V dropped 4 bases and J dropped 2 bases, with 13 bases sitting between them. The CDR3 runs to 14 residues. Germline V gene lookup returns CDR1 SQVTM and CDR2 ANQGSEA. CDR3 sequence reads: CSVVETRPTDTQYF. The CDR3, as DNA: TGCAGCGTTGTGGAGACCCGTCCCACAGATACGCAGTATTTT.

This clonotype was counted many times. The chain links TRBV12-3 or TRBV12-4 to TRBJ1-1; 7 bases agree with TRBD1. The CDR3 spans 17 residues. The J segment lost 0 bases and the V segment lost 1 base, leaving 8 bases of the junction unmatched. The chain's CDR3 is CASSLEGPGQMNTEAFF. The CDR3, as DNA: TGTGCCAGCAGTTTAGAGGGCCCGGGACAGATGAACACTGAAGCTTTCTTT.

This clonotype was found many times. This chain links TRBV29-1 with TRBJ1-2; D is possibly TRBD1 (6 bases). Per the germline V gene, CDR1 is SQVTM and CDR2 is ANQGSEA. Trimming took 0 bases from V and 4 from J, leaving 9 bases between them. The CDR3 sequence is 13 residues long. In DNA, the CDR3 is TGCAGCGTTGAAGACAGGGGTTTCTATGGCTACACCTTC. Its translation is CSVEDRGFYGYTF.

There are many counts of this clonotype. The chain uses TRBV7-9 and TRBJ2-1; D possibly corresponds to TRBD2 (6 bases). The CDR3 contains 14 residues. The V and J ends lost 5 bases and 2 bases respectively, with 10 bases between them. Germline CDR1 reads SEHNR; CDR2 reads FQNEAQ (reference sequence). This CDR3 reads CASSVRETYNEQFF. For the CDR3, the DNA is TGTGCCAGCAGCGTCCGGGAGACCTACAATGAGCAGTTCTTC.

In this sample, this clonotype turned up a few times. This chain uses TRBV20-1 with TRBJ2-7; TRBD2 is a possible D gene (5 bases). The V gene's germline CDR1 is DFQATT and CDR2 SNEGSKA (reference sequence). The CDR3 has 13 amino acids. V gave up 6 bases and J gave up 3 bases, with 15 bases separating them. The CDR3 protein is CSAESGNSYEQYF. The CDR3, as DNA: TGCAGTGCGGAGAGCGGTAACAGCTACGAGCAGTACTTC.

This clonotype occurred a few times. The chain is built from TRBV20-1 and TRBJ2-7, with D possibly matching TRBD1 (5 bases). This CDR3 spans 12 amino acids. Germline CDR1 and CDR2: DFQATT and SNEGSKA (reference sequence). Trimming left V 3 bases short and J 3 bases short, with 9 bases between. The CDR3 nucleotides read TGCAGTGCTAGTAGGGGCTTCTACGAGCAGTACTTC. Amino acid sequence: CSASRGFYEQYF.

The genes are TRBV12-3 or TRBV12-4 and TRBJ2-3; perhaps TRBD1 as D (5 bases). This CDR3 contains 14 residues. Trimming removed 3 bases at V and 4 bases at J, with 11 bases between. CDR3 DNA: TGTGCCAGCAGTTTCAGGGCAGTTTCAGATACGCAGTATTTT. As protein: CASSFRAVSDTQYF.

V is TRBV15 and J is TRBJ1-1, with TRBD1 matching over 8 bases. V lost 3 bases, J lost 1 base, and 4 bases stayed unmatched. Per germline, CDR1 LNHNV and CDR2 YYDKDF (reference sequence). CDR3 size: 15 residues. CDR3 nucleotides: TGTGCCACCAGCAGGCGGACAGGGACGAACACTGAAGCTTTCTTT. Encoded protein: CATSRRTGTNTEAFF.

This clonotype appeared a few times. The chain couples TRBV20-1 to TRBJ2-7; 8 nucleotides match TRBD1. V lost 2 bases, J lost 4 bases, and 4 bases stayed unmatched. Germline CDR1 reads DFQATT; CDR2 reads SNEGSKA (reference sequence). This CDR3 has 13 amino acids. For the CDR3, the DNA is TGCAGTGCTAGACCTGACAGGGGATACGAGCAGTACTTC. Its protein is CSARPDRGYEQYF.

The rearrangement uses TRBV20-1 and TRBJ2-1, with 7 bases matching TRBD1. Germline V gene data show CDR1 as DFQATT and CDR2 as SNEGSKA (reference sequence). J gave up 4 bases and V 5 bases, and 8 bases lay outside the gene matches. This CDR3 has 14 amino acids. The CDR3 DNA reads TGCAGTGCTCCCGGACAGGTAACATACAATGAGCAGTTCTTC. It specifies CSAPGQVTYNEQFF.

This clonotype showed up many times. CDR3 residues: CASSPEAATNEKLFF. CDR3 DNA sequence: TGTGCCAGCAGCCCTGAGGCAGCAACTAATGAAAAACTGTTTTTT. V usage is TRBV4-2 and J usage is TRBJ1-4; the D is unclear. The germline V gene encodes CDR1 LGHNA and CDR2 YNFKEQ. The CDR3 covers 15 residues. The V end was cut by 4 bases, the J end by 0 bases, with 9 bases between.

The rearrangement links TRBV7-2 to TRBJ1-2, with unresolved D. The CDR3 loop spans 14 amino acids. Between the trimmed V and J ends, which lost 6 bases and 0 bases, there was a span of 11 bases. Germline V gene sequence: CDR1 SGHTA, CDR2 FQGNSA. The CDR3 protein is CASRPVGANYGYTF. The DNA for the CDR3 is TGTGCCAGCAGGCCGGTGGGAGCTAACTATGGCTACACCTTC.

The chain uses TRBV29-1 and TRBJ1-1; possible D gene TRBD1, 5 bases. This CDR3 region has 13 residues. Trimming removed 3 bases from V and 5 bases from J, with 13 bases in between. CDR1 and CDR2 (germline): SQVTM, ANQGSEA. CDR3: CSVDGQSGTEAFF. For the CDR3, the DNA is TGCAGCGTTGATGGTCAGTCAGGGACTGAAGCTTTCTTT.

The chain is built from TRBV29-1 and TRBJ2-7; 7 nucleotides align to TRBD2. Germline values: CDR1 SQVTM, CDR2 ANQGSEA. Trimming at V came to 5 bases and at J to 3 bases, leaving 10 bases not matched to a gene. The CDR3 covers 14 residues. The CDR3 sequence: CSVLSAGRNYEQYF. CDR3 nucleotide sequence: TGCAGCGTTCTATCAGCGGGACGTAACTACGAGCAGTACTTC.

This clonotype was observed many times. V usage is TRBV5-1 and J usage is TRBJ2-7; 9 nucleotides line up with TRBD1. Losses at the gene ends were 3 bases for V and 1 base for J; bases not matched to a gene: 8. The CDR3 spans 16 residues. Germline V lookup: CDR1 SGHRS, CDR2 YFSETQ. The chain's CDR3 is CASSSKQGARSYEQYF. The CDR3 DNA reads TGCGCCAGCAGCTCAAAACAGGGGGCGAGATCCTACGAGCAGTACTTC.

This clonotype was observed many times. The chain joins TRBV29-1 to TRBJ2-2, with D possibly matching TRBD1 (5 bases). CDR1 SQVTM and CDR2 ANQGSEA come from the germline V gene. Trimming removed 7 bases from V and 5 bases from J, with 17 bases in between. The CDR3 has 14 residues. Here the CDR3 reads CSGALGPRTGELFF. The CDR3 nucleotides are TGCAGCGGTGCTTTGGGGCCTCGGACCGGGGAGCTGTTTTTT.

This clonotype was detected ten times or more. The chain links TRBV15 to TRBJ2-3, with TRBD2 matching over 11 bases. CDR3 length: 16 residues. The germline gives CDR1 LNHNV, CDR2 YYDKDF (reference sequence). V shed 0 bases, J shed 4 bases, and the junction held 3 bases outside the gene matches. DNA for the CDR3: TGTGCCACCAGCAGAGATGTGGGACTAGCGGCAGATACGCAGTATTTT. Its protein is CATSRDVGLAADTQYF.

J is TRBJ2-3 and V is TRBV7-6, with D hard to call. CDR1 is SGHVS, CDR2 FNYEAQ, per germline. CDR3 length: 15 amino acids. Trimming pared 1 base from V and 2 bases from J, leaving 10 bases between. The CDR3: CASSLDLPPTDTQYF. In DNA form, the CDR3 reads TGTGCCAGCAGCTTAGATCTACCGCCCACAGATACGCAGTATTTT.

Points on this clonotype: Its ends do not fully match the called genes, so a read error is possible. This chain joins TRBV6-1 and TRBJ2-2; TRBD2 might be the D (5 bases). Germline CDR1 is MNHNS and CDR2 is SASEGT. This CDR3 comprises 14 residues. CDR3 region: CAGSPPGIHGELFF. The CDR3 nucleotides are TGTGCCGGCAGTCCCCCCGGGATTCACGGGGAGCTGTTTTTT.